A selection of T cell receptor beta chains follows, all from one sample in a study of metastatic and nonmetastatic thyroid tumors. From the PCR reads, TCRdb re-called clones with MiXCR. The sample holds roughly 40,000 clones, around an eighth seen once. The specimen was blood. The receptor source for this set is a male donor with papillary thyroid cancer or a benign thyroid nodule (not recorded which). Some clones in this sample may be carry-over from other donors' samples. CDR3s include the opening cysteine and the closing phenylalanine or tryptophan. D genes are given only for firm matches. Some rows have no size entry. The others give once, few or many, or a class for an expanded clone.

D: .
size: many
length: 13
J: TRBJ1-1
V: TRBV5-8
DNA: TGTGCCAGCAGCTTGGGGGGTTTCACTGAAGCTTTCTTT
CDR3: CASSLGGFTEAFF

D: TRBD2
size: many
length: 15
J: TRBJ2-7
V: TRBV2
DNA: TGTGCCAGCAGGGAAAGGCTAGCGGTTGAGTACGAGCAGTACTTC
CDR3: CASRERLAVEYEQYF

D: .
size: few
length: 14
J: TRBJ2-5
V: TRBV20-1
DNA: TGCAGTGCTAGACCAACAGGGCACCAAGAGACCCAGTACTTC
CDR3: CSARPTGHQETQYF

D: .
size: .
length: 13
J: TRBJ1-5
V: TRBV6-2/TRBV6-3
DNA: TGTGCCAGTATTACCCGGACGGATCAGCCCCAGCATTTT
CDR3: CASITRTDQPQHF

D: .
size: many
length: 12
J: TRBJ2-1
V: TRBV6-1
DNA: TGTGCCAGCACCTCGCGATTCAATGAGCAGTTCTTC
CDR3: CASTSRFNEQFF

D: .
size: many
length: 14
J: TRBJ2-7
V: TRBV4-3
DNA: TGCGCCAGCAGCCAAGATGACGTCTCCTACGAGCAGTACTTC
CDR3: CASSQDDVSYEQYF

D: TRBD1
size: few
length: 17
J: TRBJ1-3
V: TRBV18
DNA: TGTGCCAGCTCACCTCCGTCGCGACAGGGCTCTGGAAACACCATATATTTT
CDR3: CASSPPSRQGSGNTIYF

D: .
size: many
length: 12
J: TRBJ2-1
V: TRBV7-8
DNA: TGTGCCAGCAGCCCACCGAGCTGGGAGCAGTTCTTC
CDR3: CASSPPSWEQFF

D: TRBD1
size: .
length: 16
J: TRBJ2-7
V: TRBV28
DNA: TGTGCCAGCAGTACCCAGCCCGGGACAGGGTACCCCGAGCAGTACTTC
CDR3: CASSTQPGTGYPEQYF

D: .
size: medium-sized
length: 14
J: TRBJ2-7
V: TRBV28
DNA: TGTGCCAGCGGTACCGACAGGCCCACCTACGAGCAGTACTTC
CDR3: CASGTDRPTYEQYF

D: .
size: once
length: 15
J: TRBJ1-1
V: TRBV18
DNA: TGTGCCAGCTCACCAATTCAGGGGCGAAACACTGAAGCTTCCTTT
CDR3: CASSPIQGRNTEASF

D: .
size: many
length: 15
J: TRBJ1-6
V: TRBV5-1
DNA: TGCGCCAGCAGCTTGGAGGGTCTTACTAATTCACCCCTCCACTTT
CDR3: CASSLEGLTNSPLHF

D: .
size: many
length: 14
J: TRBJ2-5
V: TRBV7-2
DNA: TGTGCCAGCAGCTTAGAGACGTACCAAGAGACCCAGTACTTC
CDR3: CASSLETYQETQYF

D: .
size: .
length: 17
J: TRBJ2-2
V: TRBV10-3
DNA: TGTGCCATCAGTGAAGGGAGCGGCCGGACCGGTAACGGGGAGCTGTTTTTT
CDR3: CAISEGSGRTGNGELFF

D: .
size: medium-sized
length: 15
J: TRBJ2-7
V: TRBV6-1
DNA: TGTGCCAGCAGTGTAGCAGCCCAAACAGTTTACGAGCAGTACTTC
CDR3: CASSVAAQTVYEQYF

D: .
size: many
length: 14
J: TRBJ2-6
V: TRBV15
DNA: TGTGCCACCAGCAGACGAGTTGGGGCCAACGTCCTGACTTTC
CDR3: CATSRRVGANVLTF

D: .
size: many
length: 15
J: TRBJ1-6
V: TRBV20-1
DNA: TGCAGTGCTAGCCAAAACCGGGGCGATAATTCACCCCTCCACTTT
CDR3: CSASQNRGDNSPLHF

D: TRBD2
size: .
length: 14
J: TRBJ2-7
V: TRBV7-2
DNA: TGTGCCAGCAGCAAGGGACTAGCGATCTCCGAGCAGTACTTC
CDR3: CASSKGLAISEQYF

D: .
size: many
length: 15
J: TRBJ1-3
V: TRBV4-2
DNA: TGTGCCAGCAGCCAAGCCACGGACTCTGGAAACACCATATATTTT
CDR3: CASSQATDSGNTIYF

D: TRBD2
size: many
length: 13
J: TRBJ2-1
V: TRBV28
DNA: TGTGCCAGCACCCCAAGCGGGAGGGATGAGCAGTTCTTC
CDR3: CASTPSGRDEQFF

D: TRBD1
size: many
length: 17
J: TRBJ1-1
V: TRBV25-1
DNA: TGTGCCAGCAGCCCCGAAGCCCGGGACAGGGGGTTCACTGAAGCTTTCTTT
CDR3: CASSPEARDRGFTEAFF

D: .
size: many
length: 16
J: TRBJ2-2
V: TRBV11-2
DNA: TGTGCCAGCAGACCTCCTAGCGGAGGGGGGACCGGGGAGCTGTTTTTT
CDR3: CASRPPSGGGTGELFF

D: .
size: .
length: 11
J: TRBJ2-3
V: TRBV7-9
DNA: TGTGCCAGCAGCTCGGAACAGATGCAGTATTTT
CDR3: CASSSEQMQYF

D: .
size: medium-sized
length: 14
J: TRBJ1-6
V: TRBV28
DNA: TGTGCCAGCATTCCGGGCTTCGATAATTCACCCCTCCACTTT
CDR3: CASIPGFDNSPLHF

D: TRBD2
size: .
length: 16
J: TRBJ2-2
V: TRBV11-2
DNA: TGTGCCAGCAGCCCAAGGGGACTAGCGGGAGCCGGGGAGCTGTTTTTT
CDR3: CASSPRGLAGAGELFF

D: .
size: .
length: 18
J: TRBJ2-7
V: TRBV7-8
DNA: TGTGCCAGCAGCTTATTCCAGCAGGGGGAAAGCGGGATGTACGAGCAGTACTTC
CDR3: CASSLFQQGESGMYEQYF

D: .
size: .
length: 11
J: TRBJ2-7
V: TRBV6-2/TRBV6-3
DNA: TGTGCCAGCATTTCCTCCTACGAGCAGCACTTC
CDR3: CASISSYEQHF

D: .
size: few
length: 15
J: TRBJ2-3
V: TRBV2
DNA: TGTGCCAGCAGCAGCCACGGACTGACCACAGATACGCAGTATTTT
CDR3: CASSSHGLTTDTQYF

D: .
size: medium-sized
length: 13
J: TRBJ2-7
V: TRBV6-2/TRBV6-3
DNA: TGTGCCAGCAGTTCCAATTCGGTGGGTTTGAAGTACTTC
CDR3: CASSSNSVGLKYF

D: TRBD2
size: few
length: 18
J: TRBJ2-2
V: TRBV30
DNA: TGTGCCCTTGGGACTAGCGGGAGACAAGGACCGAACACCGGGGAGCTGTTTTTT
CDR3: CALGTSGRQGPNTGELFF

D: .
size: .
length: 17
J: TRBJ1-1
V: TRBV28
DNA: TGTGCCAGCAGTCCGCCGGGTGATCCACTGGTAGACACTGAAGCTTTCTTT
CDR3: CASSPPGDPLVDTEAFF

D: .
size: many
length: 19
J: TRBJ1-3
V: TRBV25-1
DNA: TGTGCCAGCAGTGACCACCTGGGGTCCGGGATCAGCTCTGGAAACACCATATATTTT
CDR3: CASSDHLGSGISSGNTIYF

D: .
size: many
length: 12
J: TRBJ2-1
V: TRBV6-1
DNA: TGTGCCAGCACCAATCTGCACAATGAGCAGTTCTTC
CDR3: CASTNLHNEQFF

D: .
size: many
length: 16
J: TRBJ2-7
V: TRBV11-2
DNA: TGTGCCAGCAGCTTAGATCCTGGGGGCCCCCTGTCCGAGCAGTACTTC
CDR3: CASSLDPGGPLSEQYF

D: .
size: medium-sized
length: 12
J: TRBJ1-2
V: TRBV28
DNA: TGTGCCAGCAGTTTTTATCAGTATGGCTACACCTTC
CDR3: CASSFYQYGYTF

D: TRBD1
size: many
length: 15
J: TRBJ2-7
V: TRBV5-6
DNA: TGTGCCAGCAGCTTGGCCGGGACAGGGGGAGACGAGCAGTACTTC
CDR3: CASSLAGTGGDEQYF

D: TRBD1
size: many
length: 15
J: TRBJ1-2
V: TRBV20-1
DNA: TGCAGTGCTCCCGGGACAGGGGACGACCAAGACGGCTACACCTTC
CDR3: CSAPGTGDDQDGYTF

D: TRBD1
size: many
length: 15
J: TRBJ2-7
V: TRBV5-4
DNA: TGTGCCAGCAGCTTGGATCCCACAGGGGGAGACGAGCAGTACTTC
CDR3: CASSLDPTGGDEQYF

D: TRBD2
size: .
length: 16
J: TRBJ2-6
V: TRBV7-2
DNA: TGTGCCAGCAGACCCGCGAGGGAGGGTGGGGCCAACGTCCTGACTTTC
CDR3: CASRPAREGGANVLTF

D: .
size: many
length: 15
J: TRBJ1-4
V: TRBV7-2
DNA: TGTGCCAGCAGCCCCGACAGGATAACTAATGAAAAACTGTTTTTT
CDR3: CASSPDRITNEKLFF

D: TRBD2
size: medium-sized
length: 14
J: TRBJ2-7
V: TRBV6-2/TRBV6-3
DNA: TGTGCCAGCAGTTACACTAGCGGCTCCTACGAGCAGTACTTC
CDR3: CASSYTSGSYEQYF

D: .
size: many
length: 13
J: TRBJ2-1
V: TRBV7-3
DNA: TGTGCCAGCAGCTTGGGCGGGATTAATGAGCAGTTCTTC
CDR3: CASSLGGINEQFF

D: .
size: few
length: 15
J: TRBJ2-2
V: TRBV10-3
DNA: TGTGCCATCAGTGTGTTAGCGGTAGGCACCAGGGAGCTGTTTTTT
CDR3: CAISVLAVGTRELFF

D: .
size: many
length: 14
J: TRBJ2-1
V: TRBV6-4
DNA: TGTGCCAGCAGTGACTCTCTAGCTCGGGATGAGCAGTTCTTC
CDR3: CASSDSLARDEQFF

D: .
size: many
length: 13
J: TRBJ1-3
V: TRBV28
DNA: TGTGCCAGCAACGGCTACTCTGGAAACACCATATATTTT
CDR3: CASNGYSGNTIYF